These 10 T cell receptor beta chains came from one sample sequenced in a study of beta chain features in type 1 diabetes. Study results and caveats: Moderate yet significant TCRB CDR3 shortening was seen in Type 1 diabetes patients in all four CD4+ subsets.

Reverse transcription of all isolated RNA meant that expressed TCRB transcripts were sequenced. This table comes from immunoSEQ multiplex PCR, and its TCRdb copy is limited to in-frame clones, with some not included. The sample consists of about 660,000 clones, over 11% of them appearing once. Their antigens remain unidentified. The sequenced sample consisted of naive CD4+ T cells from blood. These receptors originate from a man between 18 and 35 years old with type 1 diabetes.

In this sample, this clone turned up a few times. V gene TRBV18 combines with J gene TRBJ1-4; unclear D gene. The germline CDR1 and CDR2 sequences are KGHSH and LQKENI. V was shortened by 0 bases and J by 7 bases, with 12 bases between the two germline ends. The CDR3 extends over 15 amino acids. The CDR3 sequence: CASSPPLGGGEKLFF. The CDR3 region has the DNA TGTGCCAGCTCACCACCGCTGGGAGGTGGTGAAAAACTGTTTTTT.

About this clone itself: Other DNA sequences of this sample code for an identical CDR3. V gene TRBV5-1 combines with J gene TRBJ2-3; D is unresolved. Trimming took off 7 bases at V and 2 bases at J, with 5 bases between the two ends. Germline CDR1 SGHRS, CDR2 YFSETQ. The CDR3 has 11 amino acids. This CDR3 reads CASGDTDTQYF. DNA for the CDR3: TGCGCCAGCGGGGACACAGATACGCAGTATTTT. Based on the CDR3 plus reference TRBV5-1 and TRBJ2-3, the full variable domain is KAGVTQTPRYLIKTRGQQVTLSCSPISGHRSVSWYQQTPGQGLQFLFEYFSETQRNKGNFPGRFSGRQFSNSRSEMNVSTLELGDSALYLCASGDTDTQYFGPGTRLTVL.

This chain connects TRBV5-4 to TRBJ2-1; unclear D gene. The CDR3 has 12 amino acids. Germline CDR1 is SGHNT and CDR2 is YYREEE (reference sequence). V was clipped by 1 base and J by 3 bases, with 2 bases between them. CDR3 sequence (DNA): TGTGCCAGCAGCTTGATCTACAATGAGCAGTTCTTC. Its protein is CASSLIYNEQFF.

Concerning this clone itself: At one end the junction does not follow the germline gene, possibly because of a read error. This sequence joins TRBV9 and TRBJ2-1; D remains ambiguous. In germline, CDR1 is SGDLS, CDR2 YYNGEE. This CDR3 has 11 residues. The CDR3 loop is CASSVLDEQLF. CDR3 bases: TGTGCCAGCAGCGTCTTAGATGAGCAGCTCTTC. The full variable domain, completed using reference TRBV9 and TRBJ2-1, is DSGVTQTPKHLITATGQRVTLRCSPRSGDLSVYWYQQSLDQGLQFLIQYYNGEERAKGNILERFSAQQFPDLHSELNLSSLELGDSALYFCASSVLDEQLFGPGTRLTVL.

Only a few counts were recorded for this clone. The chain carries TRBV18 and TRBJ1-2, with TRBD1 as a possible D gene (6 bases). Germline V gene data show CDR1 as KGHSH and CDR2 as LQKENI. The V end lost 6 bases, the J end lost 4 bases, and 24 bases lay between the germline ends. This CDR3 is built from 17 residues. CDR3 sequence (DNA): TGTGCCAGCTCTCCGCAGGGGCGTGGGTTCTCGGGCTATGGCTACACCTTC. It translates to CASSPQGRGFSGYGYTF.

This clone was counted a few times. This chain links TRBV30 with TRBJ2-7; tentative D call: TRBD1 (5 bases). CDR3 size: 14 residues. Trimming cost V 0 bases and J 5 bases, with 14 bases left between them. Germline V gene sequence: CDR1 GTSNPN, CDR2 SVGIG (reference sequence). CDR3 in DNA: TGTGCCTGGAGTGTGAAGGGGCGTAGCCACGAGCAGTACTTC. It specifies CAWSVKGRSHEQYF.

V and J are TRBV6-5 and TRBJ2-7, with 9 bases matching TRBD1. The CDR3 consists of 15 residues. Germline trimming cut 4 bases from V and 4 bases from J; bases unmatched to any gene: 8. CDR1 is MNHEY, CDR2 SVGAGI, per germline. CDR3 sequence: CASSFTGQGAYEQYF. The CDR3 region has the DNA TGTGCCAGCAGTTTCACGGGACAGGGAGCGTACGAGCAGTACTTC.

V and J are TRBV7-3 and TRBJ2-3, with 8 bases aligning to TRBD2. Trimming took 5 bases from V and 4 from J; bases not matched to a gene: 8. Germline V CDR1 and CDR2: SGHTA, FQGTGA. There are 15 residues in the CDR3. The CDR3 DNA is TGTGCCAGCAGCCGTCCACCGGGGGGGTCAGATACGCAGTATTTT. Translation: CASSRPPGGSDTQYF.

The chain carries TRBV9 and TRBJ2-7; tentative D call: TRBD1 (6 bases). The CDR3 extends over 14 amino acids. The germline V and J ends were trimmed by 0 bases and 5 bases, with 12 bases remaining between them. Germline V gene data show CDR1 as SGDLS and CDR2 as YYNGEE. The CDR3 here is CASSVVAGENEQYF. The CDR3 DNA reads as TGTGCCAGCAGCGTAGTGGCAGGGGAGAACGAGCAGTACTTC.

The CDR3 protein is CASSLVGGAYNEQFF. DNA of the CDR3: TGCGCCAGCAGCTTGGTTGGGGGCGCCTACAATGAGCAGTTCTTC. V is TRBV5-1 and J is TRBJ2-1, with D possibly TRBD1 on 6 matching bases. This CDR3 is built from 15 residues. The germline CDR1 and CDR2 sequences are SGHRS and YFSETQ. The V end was cut by 0 bases, the J end by 2 bases, with 9 bases between.